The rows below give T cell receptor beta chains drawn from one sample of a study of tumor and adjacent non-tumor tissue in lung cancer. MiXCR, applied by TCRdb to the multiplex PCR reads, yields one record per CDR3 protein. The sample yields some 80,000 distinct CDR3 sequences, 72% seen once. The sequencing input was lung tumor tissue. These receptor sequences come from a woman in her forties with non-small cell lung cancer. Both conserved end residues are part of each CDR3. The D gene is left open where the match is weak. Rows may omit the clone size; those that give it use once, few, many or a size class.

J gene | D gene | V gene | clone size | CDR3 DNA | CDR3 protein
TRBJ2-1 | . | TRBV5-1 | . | TGCGCCAGCAGCTCGAAGACCCCTGATCGAGACAATGAGCAGTTCTTC | CASSSKTPDRDNEQFF
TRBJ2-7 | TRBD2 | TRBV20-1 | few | TGCAGTGCTAGTGGATCCGGGACTAGCGGGGGGTACGAGCAGTACTTC | CSASGSGTSGGYEQYF
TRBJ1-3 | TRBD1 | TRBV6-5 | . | TGTGACAGCAGCAGCGACAGGGGGCGGCGGAACACTATATATTTT | CDSSSDRGRRNTIYF
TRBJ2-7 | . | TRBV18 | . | TGTGCCAGCTCACCACGCGGCGGAGGGGTCACATACGAGCAGTACTTC | CASSPRGGGVTYEQYF
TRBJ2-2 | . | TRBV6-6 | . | TGTGCCAGCAACGGCAGAGACACCGGGGAGCTGTTTTTT | CASNGRDTGELFF
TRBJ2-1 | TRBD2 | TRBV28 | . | TGTGCCAGCAGCTTTGGACTAGCGGGAGGGGGCAATGAGCAGTTCTTC | CASSFGLAGGGNEQFF
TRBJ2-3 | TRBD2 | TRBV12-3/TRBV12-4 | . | TGTGCCAGCACCTCCCATGTGTTAGCGGGGTTCCACACGCAGTATTTT | CASTSHVLAGFHTQYF
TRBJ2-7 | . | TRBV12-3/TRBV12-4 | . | TGTGCCAGCAGTACCTCAGGGGCAGGGGGAGGCTCCTACGAGCAGTACTTC | CASSTSGAGGGSYEQYF
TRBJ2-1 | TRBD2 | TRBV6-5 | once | TGTGCCAGCAGTTCCGGGACTAACGGGGTCAATGAGCAGCTCTTC | CASSSGTNGVNEQLF
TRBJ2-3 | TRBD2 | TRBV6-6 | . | TGTACCAGCAGAACCTGGACTAGCGTGGTGGGCACAGATACGCAGTATTTT | CTSRTWTSVVGTDTQYF
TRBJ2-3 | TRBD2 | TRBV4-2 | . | TGTGCCAGTAGCCAGGGACTAGCGAGGGGACCAAATACGCAATATTTT | CASSQGLARGPNTQYF
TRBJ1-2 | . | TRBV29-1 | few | TGCAGCGTTGGTTACCGTCAGGGCCCCTACACCTTC | CSVGYRQGPYTF
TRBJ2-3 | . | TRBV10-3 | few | TGTGCCATCGGTGTAACAGATACGCAGTATTTT | CAIGVTDTQYF
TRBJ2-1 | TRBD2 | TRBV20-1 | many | TGCAGTGTGGGGACTAGCGGGGGGAATGAGCAGTTCTTC | CSVGTSGGNEQFF
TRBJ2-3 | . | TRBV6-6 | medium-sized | TGTGCCAGCAGTTACGGAAGGGGGGAGACAGATACGCAGTATTTT | CASSYGRGETDTQYF
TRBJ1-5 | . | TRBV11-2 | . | TGTGCCAGCAGCTTTGAGCCCCTAAAGCCCCAGCATTTT | CASSFEPLKPQHF
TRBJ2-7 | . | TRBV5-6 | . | TGTACCAGTAGCTTACGGTACGAGCAGTACTTC | CTSSLRYEQYF
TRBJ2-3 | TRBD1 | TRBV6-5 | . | TGTGCTAGCAGGAGACAGGGAAGCACAGATACGCAGTATTTT | CASRRQGSTDTQYF